This T cell receptor (beta chain) was documented in a study of early T cells in non-severe SARS-CoV-2 infection. V was clipped by 11 bases and J by 0 bases, with 13 bases between them. Looked up from germline, CDR1 is ENHRY and CDR2 is SYGVKD. CDR3 size: 13 residues. Unique molecular identifiers were affixed to single, distinct cDNA molecules. TCRdb recomputed calls from the 5' RACE reads with MiXCR, one row per CDR3 protein. Of some 57,000 distinct CDR3 sequences listed, 11% are singletons. The specimen sequenced was whole blood. The origin of this receptor is an adult who was a healthcare worker with PCR-confirmed SARS-CoV-2 infection or an uninfected control (not recorded which). V gene TRBV10-3 combines with J gene TRBJ1-1, with TRBD1 as a possible D gene (6 bases). Here the CDR3 reads CAVARDMNTEAFF. CDR3 bases: TGTGCCGTCGCCCGGGACATGAACACTGAAGCTTTCTTT.